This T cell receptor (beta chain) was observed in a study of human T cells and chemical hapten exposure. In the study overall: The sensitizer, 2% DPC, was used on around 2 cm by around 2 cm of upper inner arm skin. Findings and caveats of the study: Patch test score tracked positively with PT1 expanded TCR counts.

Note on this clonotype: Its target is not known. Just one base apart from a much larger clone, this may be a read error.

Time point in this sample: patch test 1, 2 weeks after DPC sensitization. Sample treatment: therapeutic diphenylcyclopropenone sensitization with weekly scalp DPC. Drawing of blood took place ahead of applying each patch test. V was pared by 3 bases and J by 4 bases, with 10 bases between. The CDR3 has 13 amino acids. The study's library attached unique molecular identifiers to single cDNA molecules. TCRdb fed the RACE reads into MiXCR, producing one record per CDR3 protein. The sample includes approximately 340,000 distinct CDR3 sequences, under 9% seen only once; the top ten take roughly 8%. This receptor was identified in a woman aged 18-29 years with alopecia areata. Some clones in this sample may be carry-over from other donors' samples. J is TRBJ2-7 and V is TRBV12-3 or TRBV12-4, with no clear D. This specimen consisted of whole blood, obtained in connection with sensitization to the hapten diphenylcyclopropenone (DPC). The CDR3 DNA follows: TGTGCCAGCAGTTTTTGGGGTCAGTACGAGCAGTACTTC. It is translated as CASSFWGQYEQYF.